One TCR beta chain is described in this entry. The source of the sample is a study of blood T cell repertoires in COVID-19. Study background: Specimens from acute and convalescent COVID-19 originated in the United States, Italy and Spain. T cells, B-cell-depleted T cells, or PBMCs provided the cDNA or gDNA that served as material.

In the original processing: Amplification of reference gene primers was used by the study to estimate nucleated cell counts. Data came from immunoSEQ multiplex PCR; TCRdb stores just in-frame clones and leaves some out. V, J and clone size are those of that table, while D and trimming were read from the DNA. This table holds 30,000 to 35,000 clones, about four fifths found once. The CDR3 sequence is 18 residues long. Trimming cost V 1 base and J 2 bases; bases outside gene matches: 13. From germline, CDR1 is MGHRA and CDR2 YSYEKL. The sequenced sample consisted of peripheral blood. The source of this sequence is a man older than 75 with active or convalescent COVID-19. The chain combines TRBV4-1 with TRBJ1-1; 7 nucleotides match TRBD1. The CDR3 DNA sequence: TGCGCCAGCAGCCAAGGAGGACAGGCTCGAAAGGGTAACACTGAAGCTTTCTTT. Encoded protein: CASSQGGQARKGNTEAFF.